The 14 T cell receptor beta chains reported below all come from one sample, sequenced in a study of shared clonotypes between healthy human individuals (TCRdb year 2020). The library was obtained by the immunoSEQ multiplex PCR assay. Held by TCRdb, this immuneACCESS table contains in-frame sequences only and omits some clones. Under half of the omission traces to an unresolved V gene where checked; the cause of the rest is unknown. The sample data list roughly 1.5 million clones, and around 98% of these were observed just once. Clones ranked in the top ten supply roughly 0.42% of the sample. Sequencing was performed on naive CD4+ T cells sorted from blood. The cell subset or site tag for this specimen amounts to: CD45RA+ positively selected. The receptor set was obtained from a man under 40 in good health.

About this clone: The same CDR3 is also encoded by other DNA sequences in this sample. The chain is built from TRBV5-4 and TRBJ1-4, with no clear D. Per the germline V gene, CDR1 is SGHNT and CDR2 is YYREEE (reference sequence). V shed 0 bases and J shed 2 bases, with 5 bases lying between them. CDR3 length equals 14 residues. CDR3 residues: CASSLVGTNEKLFF. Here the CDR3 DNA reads TGTGCCAGCAGCTTGGTTGGGACTAATGAAAAACTGTTTTTT.

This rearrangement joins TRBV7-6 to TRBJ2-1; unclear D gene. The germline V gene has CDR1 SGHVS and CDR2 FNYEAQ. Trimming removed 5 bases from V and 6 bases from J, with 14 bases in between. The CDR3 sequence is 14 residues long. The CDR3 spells CASSPYPSVNEQFF. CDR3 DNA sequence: TGTGCCAGCAGCCCCTACCCCTCAGTCAATGAGCAGTTCTTC.

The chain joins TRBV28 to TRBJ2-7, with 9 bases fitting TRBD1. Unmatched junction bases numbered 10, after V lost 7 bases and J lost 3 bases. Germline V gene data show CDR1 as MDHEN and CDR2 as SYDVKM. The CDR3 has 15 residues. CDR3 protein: CASTAGTGKFYEQYF. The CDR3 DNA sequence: TGTGCCAGCACCGCCGGGACAGGGAAGTTCTACGAGCAGTACTTC. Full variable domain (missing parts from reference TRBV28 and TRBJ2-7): DVKVTQSSRYLVKRTGEKVFLECVQDMDHENMFWYRQDPGLGLRLIYFSYDVKMKEKGDIPEGYSVSREKKERFSLILESASTNQTSMYLCASTAGTGKFYEQYFGPGTRLTVT.

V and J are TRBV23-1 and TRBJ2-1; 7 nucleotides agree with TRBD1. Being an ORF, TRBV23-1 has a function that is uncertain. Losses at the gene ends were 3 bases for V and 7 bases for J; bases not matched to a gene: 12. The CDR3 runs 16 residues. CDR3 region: CASSHGIRGPGNEQFF. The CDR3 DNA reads TGCGCCAGCAGTCACGGTATAAGGGGGCCCGGGAATGAGCAGTTCTTC.

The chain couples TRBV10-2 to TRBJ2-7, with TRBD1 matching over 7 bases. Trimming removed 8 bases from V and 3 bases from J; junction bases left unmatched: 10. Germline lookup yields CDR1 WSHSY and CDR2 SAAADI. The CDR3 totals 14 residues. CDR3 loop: CASLLPGQHYEQYF. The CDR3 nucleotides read TGCGCCAGCCTATTACCGGGACAGCACTACGAGCAGTACTTC.

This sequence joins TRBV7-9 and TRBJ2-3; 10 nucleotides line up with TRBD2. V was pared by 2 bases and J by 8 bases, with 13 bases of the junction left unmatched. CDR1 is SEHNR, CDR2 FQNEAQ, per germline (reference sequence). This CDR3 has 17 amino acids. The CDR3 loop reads CASSLIAAETSGLTQYF. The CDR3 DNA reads TGTGCCAGCAGCTTAATTGCTGCTGAGACTAGCGGGCTTACGCAGTATTTT.

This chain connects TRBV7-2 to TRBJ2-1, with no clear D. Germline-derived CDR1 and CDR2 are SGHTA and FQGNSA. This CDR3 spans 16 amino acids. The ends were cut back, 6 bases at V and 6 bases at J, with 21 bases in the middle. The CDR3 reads CASSFPLGFPVNEQFF. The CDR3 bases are TGTGCCAGCAGTTTTCCCCTAGGGTTCCCCGTCAATGAGCAGTTCTTC.

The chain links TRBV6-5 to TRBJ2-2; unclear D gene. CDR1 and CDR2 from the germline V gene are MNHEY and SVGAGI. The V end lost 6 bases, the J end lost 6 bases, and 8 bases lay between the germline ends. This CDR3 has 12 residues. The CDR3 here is CASSSPPGELFF. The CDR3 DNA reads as TGTGCCAGCAGCTCCCCCCCCGGGGAGCTGTTTTTT.

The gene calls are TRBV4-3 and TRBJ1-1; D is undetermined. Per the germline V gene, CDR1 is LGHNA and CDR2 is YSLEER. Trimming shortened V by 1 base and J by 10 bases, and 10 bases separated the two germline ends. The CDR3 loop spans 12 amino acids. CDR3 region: CASSQGIGGAFF. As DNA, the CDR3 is TGCGCCAGCAGCCAAGGAATAGGCGGAGCTTTCTTT.

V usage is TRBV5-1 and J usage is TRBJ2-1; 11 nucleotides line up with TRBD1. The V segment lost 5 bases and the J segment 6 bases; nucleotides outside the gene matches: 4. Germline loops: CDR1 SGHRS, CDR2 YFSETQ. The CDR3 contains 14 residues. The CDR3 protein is CASRPGTGGNEQFF. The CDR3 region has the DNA TGCGCCAGCAGGCCCGGGACAGGGGGCAATGAGCAGTTCTTC.

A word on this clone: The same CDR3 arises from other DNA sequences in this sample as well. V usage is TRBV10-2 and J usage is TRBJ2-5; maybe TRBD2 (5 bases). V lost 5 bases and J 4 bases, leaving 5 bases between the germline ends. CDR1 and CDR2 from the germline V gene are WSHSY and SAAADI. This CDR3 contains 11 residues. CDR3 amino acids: CASSRGETQYF. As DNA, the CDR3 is TGCGCCAGCAGTCGGGGAGAGACCCAGTACTTC.

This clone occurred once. The CDR3 reads CASSDGAWEYNEQFF. The CDR3 DNA reads TGTGCCAGCAGTGATGGGGCTTGGGAATACAATGAGCAGTTCTTC. The chain uses TRBV6-4 and TRBJ2-1, with D possibly being TRBD1 (5 bases). This CDR3 region has 15 residues. From germline, CDR1 is MRHNA and CDR2 SNTAGT. V lost 3 bases, J lost 4 bases, and 13 bases lay in between.

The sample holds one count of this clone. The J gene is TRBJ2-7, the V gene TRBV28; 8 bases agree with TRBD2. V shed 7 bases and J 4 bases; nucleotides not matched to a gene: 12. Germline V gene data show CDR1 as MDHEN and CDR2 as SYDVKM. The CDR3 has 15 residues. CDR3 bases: TGTGCCAGCACCTCAGGAGCGGGAGTTGTTTACGAGCAGTACTTC. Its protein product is CASTSGAGVVYEQYF. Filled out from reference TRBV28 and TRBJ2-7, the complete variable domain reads DVKVTQSSRYLVKRTGEKVFLECVQDMDHENMFWYRQDPGLGLRLIYFSYDVKMKEKGDIPEGYSVSREKKERFSLILESASTNQTSMYLCASTSGAGVVYEQYFGPGTRLTVT.

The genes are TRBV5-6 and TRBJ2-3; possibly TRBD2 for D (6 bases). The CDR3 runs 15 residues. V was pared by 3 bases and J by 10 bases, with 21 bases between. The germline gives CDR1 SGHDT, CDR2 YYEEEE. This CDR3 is CASSWAGTDGFPQYF. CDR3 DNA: TGTGCCAGCAGCTGGGCGGGGACGGACGGTTTTCCGCAGTATTTT.